Each of the 10 T cell receptor beta chains below was sequenced from the same sample in a study of cytomegalovirus exposure and HLA in healthy donors. 13 Jbeta primers and 60 Vbeta primers were used for the PCR. The table came from immunoSEQ multiplex PCR; TCRdb's copy has only in-frame clones and leaves some out. This table holds about 90,000 clones, under 85% found once. Sequencing was performed on PBMCs. These receptors were obtained from a boy between 10 and 17 years old in good health and CMV-seronegative.

The V call is TRBV29-1, the J call TRBJ1-2, with D possibly TRBD1 on 6 matching bases. The CDR3 contains 12 residues. The V end was cut by 6 bases, the J end by 7 bases, with 15 bases between. Germline values: CDR1 SQVTM, CDR2 ANQGSEA. This chain's CDR3 is CSVINRDAGYTF. The CDR3 DNA reads as TGCAGCGTAATAAACAGGGATGCTGGCTACACCTTC.

The J gene is TRBJ2-1, the V gene TRBV4-3, with D maybe TRBD2 (6 bases). The CDR3 has 19 residues. Between the trimmed V and J ends, which lost 0 bases and 3 bases, there was a span of 21 bases. CDR1 is LGHNA, CDR2 YSLEER, per germline. The CDR3 loop is CASSQDTHLTRPDYNEQFF. The CDR3 DNA follows: TGCGCCAGCAGCCAAGATACCCATCTGACTAGACCCGACTACAATGAGCAGTTCTTC.

V gene TRBV4-3 combines with J gene TRBJ2-2; tentatively, D is TRBD2 (7 bases). The CDR3 spans 16 residues. Trimming took off 4 bases at V and 7 bases at J, with 19 bases between the two ends. CDR1 is LGHNA, CDR2 YSLEER, per germline. The CDR3 protein is CASSPEAGALRGELFF. Here the CDR3 DNA reads TGCGCCAGCAGCCCCGAGGCGGGGGCTCTTCGCGGGGAGCTGTTTTTT.

The chain uses TRBV5-1 and TRBJ2-7, with TRBD1 identical over 8 bases. The CDR3 has 15 residues. Trimming cost V 4 bases and J 2 bases; bases outside gene matches: 8. From germline, CDR1 is SGHRS and CDR2 YFSETQ. CDR3 nucleotide sequence: TGCGCCAGCAGCGGTACAGGGGGTAGTGCCTACGAGCAGTACTTC. This sequence encodes CASSGTGGSAYEQYF.

The genes are TRBV30 and TRBJ2-7, with 9 nucleotides matching TRBD1. Trimming at V came to 8 bases and at J to 4 bases, leaving 9 bases not matched to a gene. There are 13 residues in the CDR3. Germline CDR1 GTSNPN, CDR2 SVGIG (reference sequence). In DNA form, the CDR3 reads TGTGCCCGAGGTGGGACAGGGCTTTACGAGCAGTACTTC. Protein: CARGGTGLYEQYF.

The chain is built from TRBV10-1 and TRBJ1-5, with 7 positions matching TRBD1. Germline V CDR1 and CDR2: WNHNN, SYGVQD (reference sequence). This CDR3 is 13 amino acids long. V shed 11 bases and J 5 bases; nucleotides not matched to a gene: 9. The CDR3 sequence is CAYQGDSHQPQHF. DNA of the CDR3: TGCGCCTACCAGGGGGACAGCCATCAGCCCCAGCATTTT.

The chain couples TRBV6-5 to TRBJ2-2, with D maybe TRBD1 (5 bases). V lost 9 bases and J lost 0, with 8 bases in between. This CDR3 has 13 amino acids. From germline, CDR1 is MNHEY and CDR2 SVGAGI. CDR3 sequence: CASTTANTGELFF. CDR3 in DNA: TGTGCCAGTACGACAGCGAACACCGGGGAGCTGTTTTTT.

The V call is TRBV9, the J call TRBJ2-7; TRBD2 matches 12 bases. V was pared by 3 bases and J by 6 bases, with 13 bases of the junction left unmatched. The CDR3 runs to 17 residues. Germline V lookup: CDR1 SGDLS, CDR2 YYNGEE. The CDR3 here is CASSALGLAGPGGEQYF. DNA of the CDR3: TGTGCCAGCAGCGCGCTCGGACTAGCGGGACCCGGTGGCGAGCAGTACTTC.

The CDR3 sequence is CASSLWAGAGSPLHF. The CDR3 nucleotides are TGTGCCAGCAGCCTGTGGGCGGGCGCTGGTTCACCCCTCCACTTT. The V call is TRBV27, the J call TRBJ1-6; D is ambiguous. V lost 6 bases, J lost 9 bases, and 18 bases lay in between. Germline CDR1 and CDR2: MNHEY and SMNVEV (reference sequence). CDR3 length: 15 residues.

The chain is built from TRBV30 and TRBJ1-5; possible D gene TRBD1, 5 bases. CDR1 and CDR2 (germline): GTSNPN, SVGIG (reference sequence). The CDR3 runs 12 residues. CDR3 coding DNA: TGTGCTTCCCAGGGAATTGGGCAGCCCCAGCATTTT. Translation: CASQGIGQPQHF. Combining the CDR3 with reference TRBV30 and TRBJ1-5 gives the whole variable domain SQTIHQWPATLVQPVGSPLSLECTVEGTSNPNLYWYRQAAGRGLQLLFYSVGIGQISSEVPQNLSASRPQDRQFILSSKKLLLSDSGFYLCASQGIGQPQHFGDGTRLSIL.